The T cell receptor (beta chain) under discussion was sequenced for a study of spatial heterogeneity in lung cancer. Background on the study: In raw reads, more than nine appearances on average were recorded for each unique TCR and UMI combination. Study observations and caveats: The study found ubiquitous expanded tumor TCRs in blood more at resection than follow-up.

By frequency in the sample, this clonotype is medium-sized. Its specificity is unknown. CDR1 is SGHTA, CDR2 FQGNSA, per germline. The length of the CDR3 is 15 residues. V was cut by 2 bases and J by 5 bases, with 14 bases left in between. Each TCR cDNA molecule carried a unique molecular identifier. TCRdb reprocessed the 5' RACE reads with MiXCR, giving one entry per CDR3 protein. The sample includes about 12,000 distinct CDR3 sequences, more than 13% of them seen just once. Time point indicated: sample taken at primary tumor resection. The sequenced material consisted of unsorted whole RNA from tumor, nontumor lung or frozen PBMC. There were approximately 69 donors, all of them untreated patients with early-stage non-small cell lung cancer.

The sequenced sample was PBMCs, obtained at surgery. This sequence joins TRBV7-2 and TRBJ2-3, with D maybe TRBD2 (5 bases). This sequence was found in a female donor with early-stage non-small cell lung cancer. CDR3 nucleotides: TGTGCCAGCAGCTTATTTGTGGGAGCGGTAGATACGCAGTATTTT. Translation gives CASSLFVGAVDTQYF.